The TCR beta chain described here comes from a study of tumor-infiltrating lymphocytes in localized non-small cell lung cancer. This clone was seen a few times. This CDR3 has 13 amino acids. Germline V gene sequence: CDR1 ENHRY, CDR2 SYGVKD. V was cut by 5 bases and J by 14 bases, with 16 bases left in between. Sequencing was performed with immunoSEQ multiplex PCR; in TCRdb, only in-frame clones are kept and a portion is missing. Of about 13,000 clones detected, approximately 72% appear once; the ten largest clones hold around 9.6%. J is TRBJ1-6 and V is TRBV10-3, with D unresolved. The material sequenced was uninvolved lung tissue not adjacent to the tumor. The TCR was taken from a human donor with non-small cell lung cancer. For the CDR3, the DNA is TGTGCCATCAGTCACCGGGGAACTGAGACCCTCCACTTT. Translating gives CAISHRGTETLHF.